The source of this T cell receptor (beta chain) is a study of blood T cell repertoires in COVID-19. Study as a whole: Italy, Spain and the United States were the sources of the convalescent and acute COVID-19 samples. From T cells, B-cell-depleted T cells, or PBMCs came the material, which was cDNA or gDNA.

How the authors handled the data: How many nucleated cells were present was estimated from reference gene primer amplification. Clones were read by immunoSEQ multiplex PCR, and TCRdb kept only the in-frame ones, dropping some. V, J and clone size are taken as reported in that table, and D and trimming were inferred from the DNA itself. The table has about 55,000 clones, roughly 85% seen once; the top ten hold under 3.5%. As to this clone: The junction and the germline gene differ at one end; a read error may be behind it.

The CDR3 is 15 residues long. In germline, CDR1 is MNHNS, CDR2 SASEGT. The specimen sequenced was peripheral blood. The chain uses TRBV6-1 and TRBJ2-1; 10 bases are a match to TRBD2. The TCR comes from a man at least 80 years old with acute or convalescent COVID-19. The DNA for the CDR3 is TGTGCCAGCAGTAAAGCGGGGGGGCTTGGTAATGAGCAGTTCTTC. It encodes CASSKAGGLGNEQFF.